The clone carrying this T cell receptor (beta chain) has at least ten counts. Its antigen remains unknown. The data were taken from a study of early T cells in non-severe SARS-CoV-2 infection. About the study: It was bulk RNA from unsorted whole blood that was sequenced, and the chains were unpaired.

General observations from the study: Matching against VDJdb likely underestimated virus-specific expansions, favoring anti-spike CD8.

The TCR library protocol was used to attach unique molecular identifiers. These identifiers were attached to individual cDNA molecules. MiXCR was run by TCRdb on the 5' RACE reads, yielding one entry per CDR3 protein. The sample lists around 28,000 distinct CDR3 sequences; about 5% were seen once. The sequence was collected from an adult who was a healthcare worker with PCR-confirmed SARS-CoV-2 infection or an uninfected control (not recorded which). Sequencing was carried out using whole blood.

In nucleotides, the CDR3 is TGTGCCAGCAGCTTTAACAGGGGCAGCTACACCTTC. It translates to CASSFNRGSYTF. The chain links TRBV7-9 to TRBJ1-2, with 7 nucleotides matching TRBD1. V lost 3 bases to trimming and J lost 9 bases; unmatched junction nucleotides: 4. The CDR3 loop spans 12 amino acids. Germline CDR1 is SEHNR and CDR2 is FQNEAQ (reference sequence).